The 11 T cell receptor beta chains given below trace back to one sample, sequenced in a study of blood T cell repertoires in COVID-19. This table comes from immunoSEQ multiplex PCR, and its TCRdb copy is limited to in-frame clones, with some not included. This table has 130,000 to 150,000 clones, 80% to 90% appearing once. Sample: peripheral blood. These receptor sequences come from a man older than 75 with acute or convalescent COVID-19.

CDR3 residues: CASSPREATNEKLFF. CDR3 bases: TGTGCCAGCTCACCCCGGGAAGCAACTAATGAAAAACTGTTTTTT. The chain combines TRBV18 with TRBJ1-4; D is uncertain. This CDR3 spans 15 amino acids. V was pared by 3 bases and J by 0 bases, with 8 bases between. Germline V gene lookup returns CDR1 KGHSH and CDR2 LQKENI.

The chain couples TRBV2 to TRBJ1-5; 7 bases are a match to TRBD1. The V gene end was trimmed by 9 bases and the J gene end by 7 bases; junction bases not matched to a gene: 6. Germline V lookup: CDR1 SNHLY, CDR2 FYNNEI. CDR3 size: 12 residues. CDR3 region: CASSTGSQPQHF. CDR3 nucleotide sequence: TGTGCCAGTTCGACAGGGTCCCAGCCCCAGCATTTT. Using reference TRBV2 and TRBJ1-5 for the parts outside the CDR3, the full variable domain is EPEVTQTPSHQVTQMGQEVILRCVPISNHLYFYWYRQILGQKVEFLVSFYNNEISEKSEIFDDQFSVERPDGSNFTLKIRSTKLEDSAMYFCASSTGSQPQHFGDGTRLSIL.

The V call is TRBV11-2, the J call TRBJ2-7; 9 bases line up with TRBD1. CDR1 and CDR2 from the germline V gene are SGHAT and FQNNGV. The CDR3 has 14 amino acids. V was clipped by 2 bases and J by 4 bases; unmatched bases: 3. The CDR3 sequence is CASSLWDRVYEQYF. The CDR3 region has the DNA TGTGCCAGCAGCTTATGGGACAGGGTATACGAGCAGTACTTC.

The chain combines TRBV28 with TRBJ1-5; a possible D gene is TRBD1 (5 bases). CDR3 length equals 19 residues. V was pared by 6 bases and J by 0 bases, with 24 bases between. In germline, CDR1 is MDHEN, CDR2 SYDVKM. The CDR3 region is CASSNLIGARSYSNQPQHF. The CDR3 DNA reads TGTGCCAGCAGCAATCTTATAGGGGCTAGAAGTTATAGCAATCAGCCCCAGCATTTT.

V gene TRBV18 combines with J gene TRBJ2-2; 8 bases are shared with TRBD2. The CDR3 contains 15 residues. The V gene end was trimmed by 3 bases and the J gene end by 7 bases; junction bases not matched to a gene: 7. CDR1 and CDR2 (germline): KGHSH, LQKENI. CDR3 sequence reads: CASSPIAGTDGELFF. In DNA form, the CDR3 reads TGTGCCAGCTCACCTATAGCGGGAACGGACGGGGAGCTGTTTTTT.

The chain links TRBV6-5 to TRBJ2-7, with 7 bases identical to TRBD1. Germline assignment: CDR1 MNHEY and CDR2 SVGAGI. V was pared by 7 bases and J by 0 bases, with 6 bases of the junction left unmatched. This CDR3 has 14 amino acids. The CDR3: CASNGNRGSYEQYF. The CDR3 DNA reads as TGTGCCAGCAACGGGAACAGGGGCTCCTACGAGCAGTACTTC.

The rearrangement joins TRBV7-9 to TRBJ1-4; the D gene is possibly TRBD1 (5 bases). Between the trimmed V and J ends, which lost 6 bases and 5 bases, there was a span of 16 bases. The germline V gene has CDR1 SEHNR and CDR2 FQNEAQ (reference sequence). CDR3 length: 15 amino acids. The CDR3 is CASSLDSGLNEKLFF. Here the CDR3 DNA reads TGTGCCAGCAGTCTCGACAGTGGTTTGAATGAAAAACTGTTTTTT.

The chain joins TRBV2 to TRBJ2-7, with TRBD2 identical over 7 bases. CDR1 and CDR2 from the germline V gene are SNHLY and FYNNEI. The CDR3 spans 14 residues. Trimming took 11 bases from V and 0 from J; bases not matched to a gene: 10. The CDR3 DNA follows: TGTGCCTGCGACATACGGGACTACTCCTACGAGCAGTACTTC. Protein: CACDIRDYSYEQYF.

The CDR3 region is CASSQDQQGGRYTF. CDR3 DNA: TGTGCCAGCAGCCAAGATCAGCAGGGGGGACGCTACACCTTC. The V and J genes are TRBV3-1 (or the pseudogene TRBV3-2) and TRBJ1-2; 7 positions agree with TRBD1. The V segment lost 0 bases and the J segment 9 bases; nucleotides outside the gene matches: 7. This CDR3 has 14 amino acids. Germline assignment: CDR1 LGHDT and CDR2 YNNKEL (reference sequence).

The count of this clone is one. The V and J genes are TRBV3-1 (or the pseudogene TRBV3-2) and TRBJ1-6; 8 bases are a match to TRBD1. This CDR3 is built from 18 residues. Trimming took 3 bases from V and 0 from J; bases not matched to a gene: 7. The germline V gene encodes CDR1 LGHDT and CDR2 YNNKEL (reference sequence). CDR3 residues: CASSHGTGLSSYNSPLHF. The CDR3 DNA reads as TGTGCCAGCAGCCATGGGACAGGCCTAAGCTCCTATAATTCACCCCTCCACTTT.

The genes are TRBV27 and TRBJ1-2; D is unresolved. With 10 bases removed from V and 8 bases from J, the gap between germline ends came to 17 bases. Germline V gene lookup returns CDR1 MNHEY and CDR2 SMNVEV (reference sequence). CDR3 size: 12 residues. The CDR3 DNA reads as TGTGCCACCCGTGGTCCCCCCGGGGGCTACACCTTC. Translation: CATRGPPGGYTF.